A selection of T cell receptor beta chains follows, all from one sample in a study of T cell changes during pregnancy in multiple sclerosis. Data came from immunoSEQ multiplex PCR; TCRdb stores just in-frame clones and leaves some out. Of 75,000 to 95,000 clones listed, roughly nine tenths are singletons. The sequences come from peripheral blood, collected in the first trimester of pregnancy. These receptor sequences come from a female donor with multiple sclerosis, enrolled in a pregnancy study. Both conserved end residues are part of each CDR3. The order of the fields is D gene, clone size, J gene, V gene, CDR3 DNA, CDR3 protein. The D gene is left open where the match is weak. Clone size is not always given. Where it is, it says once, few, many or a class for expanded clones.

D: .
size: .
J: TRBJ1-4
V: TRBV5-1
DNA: TGCGCCAGCAGCTTGGGAGGGCGGACTAATGAAAAACTGTTTTTT
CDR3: CASSLGGRTNEKLFF

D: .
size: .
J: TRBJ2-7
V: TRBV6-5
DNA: TGTGCCAGCAGTTACCTGGGGCTCGGGGAGCAGTACTTC
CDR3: CASSYLGLGEQYF

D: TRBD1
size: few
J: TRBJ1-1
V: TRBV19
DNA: TGTGCCACCCAGGGGGCCCGGGGGAACACTGAAGCTTTCTTT
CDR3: CATQGARGNTEAFF

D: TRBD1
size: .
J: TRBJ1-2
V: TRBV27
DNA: TGTGCCAGCAGTTTGACAGGGGAAAACTATGGCTACACCTTC
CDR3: CASSLTGENYGYTF

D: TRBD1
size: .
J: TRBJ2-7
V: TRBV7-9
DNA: TGTGCCAGCACCCCGGGACAGGGGGCGCGAGAACATCGCTACGAGCAGTACTTC
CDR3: CASTPGQGAREHRYEQYF

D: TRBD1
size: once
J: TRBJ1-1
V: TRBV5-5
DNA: TGTGCCAGCAGCTCCAGCAGGGGGGCTGCGAACACTGAAGCTTTCTTT
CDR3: CASSSSRGAANTEAFF

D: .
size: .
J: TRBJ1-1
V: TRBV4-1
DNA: TGCGCCAGCAGCCTCCTTCAGGCGGGCGAAGCTTTCTTT
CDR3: CASSLLQAGEAFF

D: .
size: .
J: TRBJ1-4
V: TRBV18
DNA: TGTGCCAGCTCAAGACCGGGACATCCTAATGAAAAACTGTTTTTT
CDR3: CASSRPGHPNEKLFF

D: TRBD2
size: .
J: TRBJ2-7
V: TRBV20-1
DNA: TGCAGTGCCCTAGCGGGAGCGGCGCAGTACTTC
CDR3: CSALAGAAQYF

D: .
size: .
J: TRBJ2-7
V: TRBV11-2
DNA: TGTGCCAGCAGCTTAGACCAACAGAGACAGTACTTC
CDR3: CASSLDQQRQYF

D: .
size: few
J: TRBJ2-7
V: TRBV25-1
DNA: TGTGCCAGCCGATTGGGCCCCTACGAGCAGTACTTC
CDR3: CASRLGPYEQYF

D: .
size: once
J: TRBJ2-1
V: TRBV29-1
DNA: TGCAGCGTTGAGGTGTCAGTGGGGCAGAGCTCCTACAATGAGCAGTTCTTC
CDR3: CSVEVSVGQSSYNEQFF

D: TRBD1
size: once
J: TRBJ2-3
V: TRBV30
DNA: TGTGCCTCCACAGGGGGTTCAGATACGCAGTATTTT
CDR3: CASTGGSDTQYF

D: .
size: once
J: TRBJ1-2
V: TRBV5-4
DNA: TGTGCCAGCAGCCCACCGGGAGTCTATGGCTACACCTTC
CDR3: CASSPPGVYGYTF

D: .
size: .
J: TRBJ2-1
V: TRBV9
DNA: TGTGCCAGCAGCGCATCTAGCTTTCTTGGTGAGCAGTTCTTC
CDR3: CASSASSFLGEQFF

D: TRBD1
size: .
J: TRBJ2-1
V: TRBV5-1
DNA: TGCGCCAGCAGTCCCGGGGCGGGACAGGCCCATAATGAGCAGTTCTTC
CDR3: CASSPGAGQAHNEQFF

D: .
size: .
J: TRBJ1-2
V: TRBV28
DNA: TGTGCCAGCAGTCCCTCGGTATCGTATGGCTACACCTTC
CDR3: CASSPSVSYGYTF

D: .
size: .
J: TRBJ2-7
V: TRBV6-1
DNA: TGTGCCACCGGCAGGTACTACGAGCAGTACTTC
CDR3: CATGRYYEQYF

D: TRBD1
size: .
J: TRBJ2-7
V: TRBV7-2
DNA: TGTGCCAGCAGCTTCGTCGGGACAGGGGCCCCTGAGCAGTACTTC
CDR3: CASSFVGTGAPEQYF

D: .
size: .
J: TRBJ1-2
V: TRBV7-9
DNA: TGTGCCAGCAGCTTAGCAGGGGTGAAGGGCTACACCTTC
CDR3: CASSLAGVKGYTF

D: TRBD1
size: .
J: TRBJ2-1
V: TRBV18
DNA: TGTGCCAGCTCCCCAGGGGGCTCATTGGTCAATGAGCAGTTCTTC
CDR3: CASSPGGSLVNEQFF

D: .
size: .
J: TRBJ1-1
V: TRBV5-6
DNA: TGTGCCAGCAGCCGTGGTACAGGAATGAACACTGAAGCTTTCTTT
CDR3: CASSRGTGMNTEAFF

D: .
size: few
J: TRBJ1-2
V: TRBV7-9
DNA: TGTGCCAGCAGCCAGGACACACTCGGCGGCTACACCTTC
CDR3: CASSQDTLGGYTF

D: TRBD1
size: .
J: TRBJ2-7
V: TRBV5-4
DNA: TGTGCCAGCAGCCGTTCAGGGGGCGCCCACTACGAGCAGTACTTC
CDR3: CASSRSGGAHYEQYF

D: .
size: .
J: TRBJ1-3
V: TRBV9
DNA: TGTGCCAGCAGCGTAGAGGGGGACGGGATCTCTGGAAACACCATATATTTT
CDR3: CASSVEGDGISGNTIYF

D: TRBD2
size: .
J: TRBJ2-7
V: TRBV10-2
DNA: TGCGCCAGCAGTGATAGGACTAGCGGTTCCTACGAGCAGTACTTC
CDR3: CASSDRTSGSYEQYF